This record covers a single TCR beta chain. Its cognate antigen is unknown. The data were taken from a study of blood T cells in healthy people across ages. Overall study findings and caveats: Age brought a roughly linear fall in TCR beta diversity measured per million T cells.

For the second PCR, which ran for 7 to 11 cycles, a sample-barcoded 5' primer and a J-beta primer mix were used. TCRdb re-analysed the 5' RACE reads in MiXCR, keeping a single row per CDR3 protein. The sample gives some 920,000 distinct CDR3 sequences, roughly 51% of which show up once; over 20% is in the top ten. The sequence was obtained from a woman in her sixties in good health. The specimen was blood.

The CDR3 is CASSQLTGGLNEQFF. Here the CDR3 DNA reads TGCGCCAGCAGCCAACTGACAGGGGGTCTCAATGAGCAGTTCTTC. The rearrangement uses TRBV4-3 and TRBJ2-1; 9 bases are shared with TRBD1. The germline V gene has CDR1 LGHNA and CDR2 YSLEER. With 2 bases clipped from V and 6 bases from J, the junction kept 5 bases outside the gene matches. The CDR3 totals 15 residues.